A selection of T cell receptor beta chains follows, all from one sample in a study of shared clonotypes between healthy human individuals. Produced via immunoSEQ multiplex PCR; TCRdb's table is partial and in-frame only. Of a few hundred thousand clones in the sample, almost 97% are singletons; the top ten hold about 0.06%. The sequencing input was naive CD4+ T cells sorted from blood. Source of these receptors: a woman in her 30s in good health. CDR3s include the opening cysteine and the closing phenylalanine or tryptophan. The D gene is left open where the match is weak. Not all rows give a size; the values are once, few, many and, for expanded clones, a class.

V,J,size,D,DNA,CDR3
TRBV5-1,TRBJ1-3,NA,NA,TGCGCCAGCAGCTTGGCACCAGGGACCGCGAAGAGCTCTGGAAACACCATATATTTT,CASSLAPGTAKSSGNTIYF
TRBV14,TRBJ2-1,NA,TRBD2,TGTGCCAGCAGCCAGGCGCTAGCGGCCTACAATGAGCAGTTCTTC,CASSQALAAYNEQFF
TRBV5-1,TRBJ2-2,NA,NA,TGCGCCAGCAGCTTGGCGGGTATGACGAACACCGGGGAGCTGTTTTTT,CASSLAGMTNTGELFF
TRBV5-4,TRBJ1-1,NA,TRBD1,TGTGCCAGCAGCTTGCAGGGGGTAATGGAAGCTTTCTTT,CASSLQGVMEAFF
TRBV6-5,TRBJ2-7,NA,TRBD1,TGTGCCAGCAGTCTGGACAGGGGCCTTAACTACGAGCAGTACTTC,CASSLDRGLNYEQYF
TRBV19,TRBJ2-3,NA,NA,TGTGCCAGTAGCCCCGGAGAAAGCACAGATACGCAGTATTTT,CASSPGESTDTQYF
TRBV5-1,TRBJ2-3,NA,TRBD2,TGCGCCAGCAGCTCACATAGCGGGCATACGACTAGCACAGATACGCAGTATTTT,CASSSHSGHTTSTDTQYF
TRBV10-3,TRBJ2-1,NA,TRBD2,TGTGCCATCAGCGGGACTAGCGGGCCCTACAATGAGCAGTTCTTC,CAISGTSGPYNEQFF
TRBV27,TRBJ1-6,NA,NA,TGTGCCAGCAGTTTCCCGGGAAATAATTCACCCCTCCACTTT,CASSFPGNNSPLHF
TRBV7-2,TRBJ2-3,NA,TRBD1,TGTGCCAGCTTTTCCACAGGGGGCATGTATACGCAGTATTTT,CASFSTGGMYTQYF
TRBV7-8,TRBJ1-5,once,NA,TGTGCCAGCAGCGCGGGGTATCAGCCCCAGCATTTT,CASSAGYQPQHF
TRBV4-2,TRBJ1-2,NA,NA,TGTGCCAGCAGCCAAGCGGCAGACTATGGCTACACCTTC,CASSQAADYGYTF
TRBV9,TRBJ1-1,NA,NA,TGTGCCAGCAGCCAGGAGGAGGGGACTGAAGCTTTCTTT,CASSQEEGTEAFF
TRBV6-1,TRBJ2-1,NA,NA,TGTGCCAGCCTGCTAGCGCCCTCCTACAATGAGCAGTTCTTC,CASLLAPSYNEQFF
TRBV18,TRBJ2-7,once,NA,TGTGCCAGCTCACCTATACAGGGCAGCGAGCAGTACTTC,CASSPIQGSEQYF
TRBV9,TRBJ2-7,NA,TRBD2,TGTGCCAGCAGCGTTACTAGCGGGAGTTTCGAGCAGTACTTC,CASSVTSGSFEQYF
TRBV10-3,TRBJ1-3,NA,TRBD1,TGTGCCATCAGTCCTCCGGGGACAGACACCATATATTTT,CAISPPGTDTIYF
TRBV5-4,TRBJ2-1,NA,TRBD1,TGTGCCAGCAGCAGCAGGGACAGACAGAGCTCCTACAATGAGCAGTTCTTC,CASSSRDRQSSYNEQFF
TRBV27,TRBJ2-5,NA,TRBD2,TGTGCCAGCAGTTCGCCTAGCGGGGGCCAAGAGACCCAGTACTTC,CASSSPSGGQETQYF
TRBV11-2,TRBJ2-7,NA,NA,TGTGCCAGCACCTTAACTGAAAAAGGATACGAGCAGTACTTC,CASTLTEKGYEQYF
TRBV5-1,TRBJ2-7,NA,TRBD2,TGCGCCAGCAGCTCCTGGCGGGCTAGCGGGACGTATCGGTACGAGCAGTACTTC,CASSSWRASGTYRYEQYF
TRBV30,TRBJ1-5,few,TRBD1,TGTGCCTGGAGCGGGACAGGGGGAGGGATCCGGCCCCAGCATTTT,CAWSGTGGGIRPQHF
TRBV7-9,TRBJ1-2,NA,TRBD1,TGTGCCAGCAGCTTAGAAAAAGGCGAGGGGGCAAGGACCCATGGCTACACCTTC,CASSLEKGEGARTHGYTF
TRBV5-4,TRBJ2-3,NA,TRBD1,TGTGCCAGCAGCTTGTGGACAGGGGGATTCACAGATACGCAGTATTTT,CASSLWTGGFTDTQYF
TRBV19,TRBJ1-5,few,TRBD1,TGTGCCAGTAGTACTACGACAGGGGATCAGCCCCAGCATTTT,CASSTTTGDQPQHF
TRBV10-3,TRBJ1-1,NA,NA,TGTGCCATCCGAGAGGTGAACACTGAAGCTTTCTTT,CAIREVNTEAFF
TRBV5-1,TRBJ2-5,NA,TRBD1,TGCGCCAGCAGCATCGGCACAGGGGGTCCGGTAGAGACCCAGTACTTC,CASSIGTGGPVETQYF
TRBV19,TRBJ1-1,NA,NA,TGTGCCAGTCGGTCCCTCACTGAAGCTTTCTTT,CASRSLTEAFF
TRBV10-1,TRBJ1-2,NA,NA,TGCGCCAGCAGTGAGTCGGGGGAGGGGCTGCCCGGAGGACGGAGAATTCTCTATGGCTACACCTTC,CASSESGEGLPGGRRILYGYTF
TRBV28,TRBJ1-4,NA,NA,TGTGCCAGCATGGGACTGAATGAAAAACTGTTTTTT,CASMGLNEKLFF
TRBV11-2,TRBJ2-1,NA,TRBD2,TGTGCCAGCAGCCCAGTAGCGGGGGGGACCAATGAGCAGTTCTTC,CASSPVAGGTNEQFF
TRBV5-1,TRBJ2-7,NA,NA,TGCGCCAGCAGCTTTCAACAGGCCAACCAGCGGTGGGCCTACGAGCAGTACTTC,CASSFQQANQRWAYEQYF
TRBV11-2,TRBJ2-7,NA,NA,TGTGCCAGCAGCTTAGTTGACGAGCAGTACTTC,CASSLVDEQYF
TRBV4-1,TRBJ1-2,NA,NA,TGCGCCAGCAGCCAAGTCGGAGGGGCGCGAAATGGCTACACCTTC,CASSQVGGARNGYTF
TRBV2,TRBJ2-2,NA,NA,TGTGCCAGCAGTGAACGGGCAGGGGTTACCGCGAACACCGGGGAGCTGTTTTTT,CASSERAGVTANTGELFF
TRBV30,TRBJ2-2,NA,NA,TGTGCCTGTCCCCTTACTAGCTCTTGGACCGGGGAGCTGTTTTTT,CACPLTSSWTGELFF
TRBV12-5,TRBJ2-7,once,TRBD1,TGTGCTAGTGGTCTCACAGGGGTGGCACACTTC,CASGLTGVAHF
TRBV6-5,TRBJ2-5,NA,NA,TGCGCCAGCAGTCCGCCGACGGAAGAGACCCAGTACTTC,CASSPPTEETQYF
TRBV5-6,TRBJ1-2,NA,NA,TGTGCCAGCAGCTTAGGAGGGGACGTCTATGGCTACACCTTC,CASSLGGDVYGYTF
TRBV7-9,TRBJ2-1,NA,TRBD1,TGTGCCAGCAGCTTCGACAGGGTGGGGGACAATGAGCAGTTCTTC,CASSFDRVGDNEQFF
TRBV19,TRBJ2-6,NA,NA,TGTGCCAGTAGTTTATCACAGGGCGCAGGGGCCAACGTCCTGACTTTC,CASSLSQGAGANVLTF
TRBV4-2,TRBJ2-3,NA,NA,TGTGCCAGCAGCCAGCAAGGGGCTCCTAGCACAGATACGCAGTATTTT,CASSQQGAPSTDTQYF
TRBV28,TRBJ1-1,NA,NA,TGTGCCAGCAGCCAAGTTCCCCCGTTAGGCAGGGGCGAAGCTTTCTTT,CASSQVPPLGRGEAFF
TRBV6-1,TRBJ2-1,NA,TRBD2,TGTGCCAGCAGTGAAGCCGCTGGGACTAGCGGATACAATGAGCAGTTCTTC,CASSEAAGTSGYNEQFF
TRBV20-1,TRBJ2-7,NA,NA,TGCAGTGTTCGTCCGGGGCAGTACTTC,CSVRPGQYF